This passage covers 21 T cell receptor beta chains from one sample sequenced in a study of T cells in Graves' hyperthyroidism and ophthalmopathy. RNA transcripts were the template for amplifying TCR beta CDR3 regions. The study used the HTBI primer set for a first-round RT-PCR of the TCR CDR3. TCRdb processed the multiplex PCR reads anew with MiXCR; each CDR3 protein has one entry. In the table there are under 800,000 distinct CDR3 sequences, 12% to 15% of which are singletons. Sequenced sample: blood. These receptors all come from a woman younger than 30 with Graves' hyperthyroidism.

This clonotype was seen a handful of times. The chain combines TRBV10-3 with TRBJ1-4; possibly TRBD1 for D (6 bases). There are 14 residues in the CDR3. Germline V CDR1 and CDR2: ENHRY, SYGVKD. Trimming removed 6 bases at V and 8 bases at J, with 16 bases between. CDR3 region: CAIRERAGEEKLFF. The CDR3 coding sequence is TGTGCCATCAGAGAGAGGGCAGGGGAGGAAAAACTGTTTTTT.

A few counts support this clonotype. This rearrangement joins TRBV9 to TRBJ2-3, with TRBD2 matching over 9 bases. Germline CDR1 is SGDLS and CDR2 is YYNGEE. There are 15 residues in the CDR3. The V gene end was trimmed by 0 bases and the J gene end by 4 bases; junction bases not matched to a gene: 3. The CDR3 DNA reads as TGTGCCAGCAGCGTAGACGCGGGAGGGCCAGATACGCAGTATTTT. Protein: CASSVDAGGPDTQYF.

This clonotype has more than one count but fewer than ten. The chain is built from TRBV5-4 and TRBJ1-2; unclear D gene. Germline CDR1 reads SGHNT; CDR2 reads YYREEE (reference sequence). Trimming stripped 6 bases from V and 4 bases from J, with 13 bases between. The CDR3 sequence is 13 residues long. The CDR3 DNA reads TGTGCCAGCAAGTCGACTCGGCCCTATGGCTACACCTTC. Translating it yields CASKSTRPYGYTF.

In the case of this clonotype: At one of its ends the junction is not consistent with the germline gene, which may arise from a read error. The genes are TRBV13 and TRBJ1-1; D gene ambiguous. The CDR3 sequence is 13 residues long. CDR1 PRHDT and CDR2 FYEKMQ come from the germline V gene (reference sequence). For the CDR3, the DNA is TGCGCCAGCAGCGACGGGAGGCCCAATGAAGCTTTCTTT. This gives the protein CASSDGRPNEAFF.

The table lists this clonotype with a few counts. V is TRBV2 and J is TRBJ2-2; 10 nucleotides agree with TRBD2. Germline CDR1 SNHLY, CDR2 FYNNEI. This CDR3 has 13 residues. J gave up 5 bases and V 7 bases, and 1 base lay outside the gene matches. CDR3 bases: TGTGCCAGCAAACTAGCGGGAACCGGGGAGCTGTTTTTT. As protein: CASKLAGTGELFF. Complete variable domain (other parts from reference TRBV2 and TRBJ2-2): EPEVTQTPSHQVTQMGQEVILRCVPISNHLYFYWYRQILGQKVEFLVSFYNNEISEKSEIFDDQFSVERPDGSNFTLKIRSTKLEDSAMYFCASKLAGTGELFFGEGSRLTVL.

This chain joins TRBV29-1 and TRBJ2-4; D gene ambiguous. Trimming took 6 bases from V and 5 from J, leaving 8 bases between them. The germline CDR1 and CDR2 sequences are SQVTM and ANQGSEA. The CDR3 is made up of 11 amino acids. This CDR3 is CSVGWENIQYF. DNA for the CDR3: TGCAGCGTCGGCTGGGAAAACATTCAGTACTTC.

This clonotype was picked up a small number of times. The rearrangement joins TRBV6-5 to TRBJ1-5; D gene unclear. V lost 0 bases to trimming and J lost 1 base, with 13 bases between them. The CDR3 consists of 17 residues. Germline CDR1 reads MNHEY; CDR2 reads SVGAGI. This chain's CDR3 is CASSYSAALLSNQPQHF. Written as DNA, the CDR3 is TGTGCCAGCAGTTACTCGGCAGCTCTACTAAGCAATCAGCCCCAGCATTTT.

This clonotype was counted between two and nine times. The chain is built from TRBV12-3 or TRBV12-4 and TRBJ2-7; maybe TRBD2 (5 bases). The CDR3 is 15 amino acids. V was trimmed by 5 bases and J by 0 bases, leaving 14 bases between them. DNA of the CDR3: TGTGCCAGCAGTGCGACTAAGCGGACCTCCTACGAGCAGTACTTC. Translated, it gives CASSATKRTSYEQYF.

This clonotype was counted at least ten times. This rearrangement joins TRBV18 to TRBJ2-5; maybe TRBD1 (5 bases). The CDR3 extends over 13 amino acids. V was trimmed by 1 base and J by 4 bases, leaving 7 bases between them. Germline V gene lookup returns CDR1 KGHSH and CDR2 LQKENI. This chain's CDR3 is CASSPQQGETQYF. CDR3 coding DNA: TGTGCCAGCTCACCACAGCAGGGAGAGACCCAGTACTTC.

This clonotype was seen a few times. Being one base from a much bigger clone, this may be a read error. V gene TRBV11-2 combines with J gene TRBJ2-2; the D is unclear. The CDR3 is made up of 13 amino acids. Germline-derived CDR1 and CDR2 are SGHAT and FQNNGV. The CDR3 spells CASSALSTRELFF. In DNA, the CDR3 is TGTGCCAGCAGCGCCCTTAGCACCCGGGAGCTGTTTTTT.

This clonotype showed up just a few times. The chain couples TRBV2 to TRBJ2-1, with 7 bases lining up with TRBD2. Unmatched junction bases numbered 12, after V lost 6 bases and J lost 1 base. Germline V gene data show CDR1 as SNHLY and CDR2 as FYNNEI. CDR3 length equals 17 residues. CDR3 nucleotides: TGTGCCAGCAGGGGAGGGCCAGGAGTTGAATCCTACAATGAGCAGTTCTTC. The encoded protein is CASRGGPGVESYNEQFF. Drawing the rest from reference TRBV2 and TRBJ2-1, the complete variable domain is EPEVTQTPSHQVTQMGQEVILRCVPISNHLYFYWYRQILGQKVEFLVSFYNNEISEKSEIFDDQFSVERPDGSNFTLKIRSTKLEDSAMYFCASRGGPGVESYNEQFFGPGTRLTVL.

Note on this clonotype: It may be a read error: a sequence one base away is much more abundant. CDR3 protein: CVSSERVLRELFF. DNA for the CDR3: TGTGTCAGCAGTGAAAGGGTCCTCCGGGAGCTGTTTTTT. V gene TRBV6-1 combines with J gene TRBJ2-2; D is ambiguous. The germline V gene encodes CDR1 MNHNS and CDR2 SASEGT. This CDR3 is built from 13 residues.

This clonotype has at least ten counts. The chain combines TRBV28 with TRBJ2-1; 7 bases fit TRBD2. With V trimmed by 5 bases and J by 6 bases, 13 bases remained unmatched. The CDR3 length is 16 residues. Looked up from germline, CDR1 is MDHEN and CDR2 is SYDVKM. CDR3 bases: TGTGCCAGCAGTCCTATCCTAGCGGTGCGGGGCAATGAGCAGTTCTTC. The encoded protein is CASSPILAVRGNEQFF.

J is TRBJ2-1 and V is TRBV19; the match to TRBD2 covers 8 bases. This CDR3 contains 17 residues. J was trimmed by 8 bases and V by 3 bases; bases with no gene match: 15. The germline CDR1 and CDR2 sequences are LNHDA and SQIVND (reference sequence). CDR3: CASSILSGASGSYEQFF. The CDR3 region has the DNA TGTGCCAGTAGTATTCTGTCTGGGGCAAGCGGGAGCTATGAGCAGTTCTTC.

This clonotype was counted at least ten times. The rearrangement joins TRBV4-1 to TRBJ2-7, with a tentative D call TRBD2 (6 bases). The CDR3 runs 13 residues. V was pared by 4 bases and J by 4 bases, with 11 bases between. Germline V gene sequence: CDR1 MGHRA, CDR2 YSYEKL. The CDR3, as DNA: TGCGCCAGCAGCCCCGGGGACTGGTACGAGCAGTACTTC. Residues: CASSPGDWYEQYF.

In its sample, this clonotype was seen a few times. The gene calls are TRBV4-1 and TRBJ1-5; D is uncertain. Germline V gene data show CDR1 as MGHRA and CDR2 as YSYEKL. CDR3 length: 16 residues. V shed 3 bases and J shed 0 bases, with 12 bases lying between them. CDR3 coding DNA: TGCGCCAGCAGCCAGCAAGGATCTTATAGCAATCAGCCCCAGCATTTT. This encodes CASSQQGSYSNQPQHF.

This clonotype was observed many times. The rearrangement uses TRBV13 and TRBJ2-3; D possibly matches TRBD1 or TRBD2 (5 bases each). This CDR3 is built from 17 residues. V was shortened by 5 bases and J by 1 base, with 19 bases between the two germline ends. Germline CDR1 and CDR2: PRHDT and FYEKMQ (reference sequence). CDR3 in DNA: TGTGCCAGCAGCGGGGCTCGGCGAGGGATTGGCACAGATACGCAGTATTTT. It translates to CASSGARRGIGTDTQYF.

This clonotype was counted at least ten times. The chain has TRBV5-4 and TRBJ1-5, with 7 bases aligning to TRBD1. This CDR3 has 20 residues. Germline-derived CDR1 and CDR2 are SGHNT and YYREEE (reference sequence). Unmatched junction bases numbered 20, after V lost 3 bases and J lost 2 bases. CDR3 region: CASSWTHGTVAVRGNQPQHF. As DNA, the CDR3 is TGTGCCAGCAGCTGGACCCACGGGACAGTCGCCGTGAGGGGCAATCAGCCCCAGCATTTT.

The table lists this clonotype with many counts. The chain joins TRBV18 to TRBJ2-7; the D gene is possibly TRBD1 (7 bases). This CDR3 region has 14 residues. The V end lost 9 bases, the J end lost 3 bases, and 18 bases lay between the germline ends. CDR1 KGHSH and CDR2 LQKENI come from the germline V gene. The CDR3: CARKVEGANYEQYF. The CDR3 DNA is TGTGCCAGAAAGGTGGAGGGGGCGAACTACGAGCAGTACTTC.

This clonotype was observed a handful of times. The chain employs TRBV27 and TRBJ2-1, with 10 positions matching TRBD2. The V gene's germline CDR1 is MNHEY and CDR2 SMNVEV (reference sequence). This CDR3 region has 16 residues. V lost 4 bases and J lost 6; bases outside the gene matches: 9. CDR3 DNA sequence: TGTGCCAGCAGTTCCCTTCTAGCGGGAGTCTTCAATGAGCAGTTCTTC. Amino acid sequence: CASSSLLAGVFNEQFF.

This clonotype has just a few counts. The chain is built from TRBV24-1 and TRBJ2-1, with a possible D match to TRBD2 (6 bases). Trimming took off 4 bases at V and 2 bases at J, with 11 bases between the two ends. Germline CDR1 reads KGHDR; CDR2 reads SFDVKD. The CDR3 is 15 amino acids. The DNA for the CDR3 is TGTGCCACCAGTGACCCACGGAGGGCCTACAATGAGCAGTTCTTC. This codes for CATSDPRRAYNEQFF.